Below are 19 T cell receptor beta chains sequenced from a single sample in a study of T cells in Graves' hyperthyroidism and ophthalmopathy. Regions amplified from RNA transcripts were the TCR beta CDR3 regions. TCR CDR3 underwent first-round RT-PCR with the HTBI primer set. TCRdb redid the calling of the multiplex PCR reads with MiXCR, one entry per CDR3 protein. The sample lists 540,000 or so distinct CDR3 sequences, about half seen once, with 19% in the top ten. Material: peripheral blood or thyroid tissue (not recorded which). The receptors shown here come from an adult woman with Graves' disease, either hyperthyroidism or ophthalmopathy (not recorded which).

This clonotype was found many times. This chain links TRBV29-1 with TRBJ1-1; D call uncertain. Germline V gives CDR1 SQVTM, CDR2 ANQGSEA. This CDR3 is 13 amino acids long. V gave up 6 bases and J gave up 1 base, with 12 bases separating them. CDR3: CSVFGRGNTEAFF. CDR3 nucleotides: TGCAGCGTCTTCGGACGCGGGAACACTGAAGCTTTCTTT.

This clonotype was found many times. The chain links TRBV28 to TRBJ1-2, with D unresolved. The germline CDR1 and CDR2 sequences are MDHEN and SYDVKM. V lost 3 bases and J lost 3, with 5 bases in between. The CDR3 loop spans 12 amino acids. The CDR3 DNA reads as TGTGCCAGCAGTTTGTCGGACTATGGCTACACCTTC. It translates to CASSLSDYGYTF.

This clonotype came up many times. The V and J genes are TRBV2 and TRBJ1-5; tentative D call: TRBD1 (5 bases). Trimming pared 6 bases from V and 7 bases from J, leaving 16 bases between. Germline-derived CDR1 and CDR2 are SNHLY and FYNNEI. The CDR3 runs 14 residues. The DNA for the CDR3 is TGTGCCAGCAGACGCAACTCAGGGAGGCAGCCCCAGCATTTT. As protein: CASRRNSGRQPQHF.

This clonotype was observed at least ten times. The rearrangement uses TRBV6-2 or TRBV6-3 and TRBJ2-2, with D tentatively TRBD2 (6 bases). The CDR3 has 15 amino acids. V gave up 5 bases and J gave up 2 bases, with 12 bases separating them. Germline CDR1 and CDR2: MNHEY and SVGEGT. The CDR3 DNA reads TGTGCCAGCAGTGGCCTCGGGACTAACACCGGGGAGCTGTTTTTT. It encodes CASSGLGTNTGELFF.

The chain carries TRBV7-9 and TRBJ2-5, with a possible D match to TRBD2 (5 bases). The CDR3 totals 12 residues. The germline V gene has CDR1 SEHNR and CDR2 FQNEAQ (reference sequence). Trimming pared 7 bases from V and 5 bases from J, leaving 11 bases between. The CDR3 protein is CASTRPGETQYF. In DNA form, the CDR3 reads TGTGCCAGCACCCGGCCGGGGGAGACCCAGTACTTC.

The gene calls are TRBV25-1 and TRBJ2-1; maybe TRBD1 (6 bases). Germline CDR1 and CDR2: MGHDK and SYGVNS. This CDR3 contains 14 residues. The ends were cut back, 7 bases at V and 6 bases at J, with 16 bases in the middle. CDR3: CASTRPGQINEQFF. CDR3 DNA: TGTGCCAGCACTAGACCGGGACAAATCAATGAGCAGTTCTTC. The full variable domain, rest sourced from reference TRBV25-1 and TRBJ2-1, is EADIYQTPRYLVIGTGKKITLECSQTMGHDKMYWYQQDPGMELHLIHYSYGVNSTEKGDLSSESTVSRIRTEHFPLTLESARPSHTSQYLCASTRPGQINEQFFGPGTRLTVL.

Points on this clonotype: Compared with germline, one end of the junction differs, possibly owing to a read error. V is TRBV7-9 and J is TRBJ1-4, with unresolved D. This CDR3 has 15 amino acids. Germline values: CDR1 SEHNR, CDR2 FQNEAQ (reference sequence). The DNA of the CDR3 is TGCGCCAGCAGCCAAGAAGGAGGAGGAGGGGAAAAACTGTTTTTT. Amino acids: CASSQEGGGGEKLFF.

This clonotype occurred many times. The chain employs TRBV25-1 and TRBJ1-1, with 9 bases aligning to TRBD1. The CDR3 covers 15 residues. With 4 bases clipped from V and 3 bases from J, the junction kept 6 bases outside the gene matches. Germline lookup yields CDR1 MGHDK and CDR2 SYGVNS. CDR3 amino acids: CASSGRTGAYTEAFF. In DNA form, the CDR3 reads TGTGCCAGCAGTGGGCGGACAGGGGCGTACACTGAAGCTTTCTTT.

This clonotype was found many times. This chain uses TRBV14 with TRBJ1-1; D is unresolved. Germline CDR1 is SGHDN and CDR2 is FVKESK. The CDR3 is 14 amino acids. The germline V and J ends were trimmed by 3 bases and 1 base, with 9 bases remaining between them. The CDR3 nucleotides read TGTGCCAGCAGCCATCCCCCAGGGAACACTGAAGCTTTCTTT. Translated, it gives CASSHPPGNTEAFF.

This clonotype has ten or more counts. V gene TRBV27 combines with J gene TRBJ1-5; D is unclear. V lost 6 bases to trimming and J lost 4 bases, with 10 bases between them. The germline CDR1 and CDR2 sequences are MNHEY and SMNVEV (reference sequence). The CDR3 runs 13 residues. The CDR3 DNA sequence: TGTGCCAGCAGCTCTTTTCCGAATCAGCCCCAGCATTTT. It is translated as CASSSFPNQPQHF.

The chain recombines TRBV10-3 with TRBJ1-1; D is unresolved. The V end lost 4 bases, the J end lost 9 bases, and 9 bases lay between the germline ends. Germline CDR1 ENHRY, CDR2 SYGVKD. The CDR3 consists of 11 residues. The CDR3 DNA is TGTGCCATCAGTGGCTATCGTAAAGCTTTCTTT. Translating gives CAISGYRKAFF.

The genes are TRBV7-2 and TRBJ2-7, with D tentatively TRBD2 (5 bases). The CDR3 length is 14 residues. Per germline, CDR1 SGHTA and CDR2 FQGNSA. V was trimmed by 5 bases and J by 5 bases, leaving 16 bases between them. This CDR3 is CASSGPGNGDEQYF. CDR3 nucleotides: TGTGCCAGCAGCGGTCCGGGCAACGGGGACGAGCAGTACTTC. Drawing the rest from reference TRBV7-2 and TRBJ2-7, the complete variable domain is GAGVSQSPSNKVTEKGKDVELRCDPISGHTALYWYRQSLGQGLEFLIYFQGNSAPDKSGLPSDRFSAERTGGSVSTLTIQRTQQEDSAVYLCASSGPGNGDEQYFGPGTRLTVT.

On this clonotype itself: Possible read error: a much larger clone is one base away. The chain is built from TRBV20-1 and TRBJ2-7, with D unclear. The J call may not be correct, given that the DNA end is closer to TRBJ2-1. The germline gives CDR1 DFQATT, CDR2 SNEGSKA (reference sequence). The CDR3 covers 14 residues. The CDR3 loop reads CSARPRSSPYEQFF. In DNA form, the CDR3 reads TGCAGTGCTAGGCCCCGATCGTCTCCCTACGAGCAGTTCTTC.

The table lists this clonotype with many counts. The CDR3 bases are TGTGCCAGCAGTTCCGCGCGTAATTCACCCCTCCACTTT. Residues: CASSSARNSPLHF. V usage is TRBV12-3 or TRBV12-4 and J usage is TRBJ1-6; D uncertain. The CDR3 spans 13 residues. Deletions cut 4 bases from V and 6 bases from J, with 7 bases between.

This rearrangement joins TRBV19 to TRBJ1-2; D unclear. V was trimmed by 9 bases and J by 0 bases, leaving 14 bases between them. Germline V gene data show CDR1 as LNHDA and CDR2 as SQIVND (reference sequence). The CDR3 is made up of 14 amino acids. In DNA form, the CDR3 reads TGTGCCAGCGCGAAGGCGGGAGCTAACTATGGCTACACCTTC. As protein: CASAKAGANYGYTF.

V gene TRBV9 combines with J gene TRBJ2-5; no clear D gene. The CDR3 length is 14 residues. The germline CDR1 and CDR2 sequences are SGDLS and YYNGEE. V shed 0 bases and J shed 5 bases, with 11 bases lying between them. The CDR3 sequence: CASSVGGNTETQYF. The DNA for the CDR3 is TGTGCCAGCAGCGTAGGGGGAAACACTGAGACCCAGTACTTC.

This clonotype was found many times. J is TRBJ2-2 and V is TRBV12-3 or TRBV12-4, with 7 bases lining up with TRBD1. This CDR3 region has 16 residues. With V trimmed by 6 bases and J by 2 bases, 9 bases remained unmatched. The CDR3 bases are TGTGCCAGCAGGGATTTGACAGGGCTTAACACCGGGGAGCTGTTTTTT. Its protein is CASRDLTGLNTGELFF.

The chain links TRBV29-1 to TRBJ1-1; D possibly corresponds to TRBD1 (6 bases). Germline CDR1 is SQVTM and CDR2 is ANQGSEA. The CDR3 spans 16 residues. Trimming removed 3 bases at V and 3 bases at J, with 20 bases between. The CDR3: CSVDLVGGQIDTEAFF. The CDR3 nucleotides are TGCAGCGTTGACCTCGTTGGGGGGCAAATAGACACTGAAGCTTTCTTT.

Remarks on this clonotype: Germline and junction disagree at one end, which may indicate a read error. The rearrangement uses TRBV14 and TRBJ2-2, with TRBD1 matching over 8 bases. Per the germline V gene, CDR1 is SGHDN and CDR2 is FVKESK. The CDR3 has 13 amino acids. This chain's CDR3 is CASSPPWGRGLVF. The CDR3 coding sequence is TGTGCCAGCAGCCCCCCTTGGGGCAGGGGGCTGGTTTTT. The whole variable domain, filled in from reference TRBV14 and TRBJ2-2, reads EAGVTQFPSHSVIEKGQTVTLRCDPISGHDNLYWYRRVMGKEIKFLLHFVKESKQDESGMPNNRFLAERTGGTYSTLKVQPAELEDSGVYFCASSPPWGRGLVFGEGSRLTVL.